This T cell receptor (beta chain) was identified in a study of cytomegalovirus exposure and HLA in healthy donors. Whole-study findings and limits: Both high specificity and high sensitivity reportedly marked the classifier's diagnosis of cytomegalovirus status. With later analysis, a missense DCLRE1C variant became linked to TCR beta V- and J-gene trimming.

The CDR3 has 17 residues. Germline values: CDR1 SGDLS, CDR2 YYNGEE. V lost 0 bases and J 7 bases, leaving 17 bases between the germline ends. This PCR relied on a set of 60 Vbeta primers and 13 Jbeta primers. The repertoire was sequenced with immunoSEQ multiplex PCR; TCRdb's copy has only in-frame clones and lacks some. The sample has 200,000 or so clones, under 90% seen once. On this clone itself: Its target is unknown.

This receptor was taken from a boy younger than 10 in good health and CMV-seronegative. The gene calls are TRBV9 and TRBJ1-6; D perhaps matches TRBD1 (5 bases). The sample comprised PBMCs. CDR3 in DNA: TGTGCCAGCAGCGTAGGAGTGACAGCAGTTACAAATTCACCCCTCCACTTT. Protein sequence: CASSVGVTAVTNSPLHF.